This entry lists 21 T cell receptor beta chains sequenced from one sample in a study of cytomegalovirus exposure and HLA in healthy donors. This PCR relied on a set of 60 Vbeta primers and 13 Jbeta primers. Only in-frame clones appear in the TCRdb table, and some are missing; sequencing was by immunoSEQ multiplex PCR. Here the sample spans about 130,000 clones, approximately 85% being singletons. The specimen sequenced was PBMCs. These receptors came from a boy aged 10-17 years in good health and CMV-seronegative.

This sequence joins TRBV7-3 and TRBJ1-6; 9 bases are shared with TRBD1. The germline V gene has CDR1 SGHTA and CDR2 FQGTGA. Trimming removed 1 base from V and 7 bases from J; junction bases left unmatched: 2. The CDR3 totals 15 residues. CDR3 coding DNA: TGTGCCAGCAGCTTAATGGGACAGGGAAATTCACCCCTCCACTTT. Amino acids: CASSLMGQGNSPLHF.

This sequence joins TRBV5-1 and TRBJ2-5, with D possibly TRBD2 on 6 matching bases. The germline V and J ends were trimmed by 5 bases and 5 bases, with 19 bases remaining between them. The CDR3 has 15 amino acids. CDR1 and CDR2 (germline): SGHRS, YFSETQ. DNA of the CDR3: TGCGCCAGCAGGATGGAGGGAGAGACTTGGGAGACCCAGTACTTC. Protein: CASRMEGETWETQYF.

The chain uses TRBV25-1 and TRBJ2-5; 9 bases are shared with TRBD2. Germline V lookup: CDR1 MGHDK, CDR2 SYGVNS. This CDR3 has 15 residues. V lost 4 bases, J lost 0 bases, and 3 bases stayed unmatched. CDR3 coding DNA: TGTGCCAGCAGTGCCCCTAGCGGGAACCAAGAGACCCAGTACTTC. As protein: CASSAPSGNQETQYF.

The chain couples TRBV6-4 to TRBJ2-1; TRBD2 might be the D (6 bases). The V end lost 0 bases, the J end lost 0 bases, and 6 bases lay between the germline ends. CDR3 length: 15 residues. Germline CDR1 MRHNA, CDR2 SNTAGT. The CDR3 region has the DNA TGTGCCAGCAGTGACTCCGGGAGCTCCTACAATGAGCAGTTCTTC. Residues: CASSDSGSSYNEQFF.

This chain uses TRBV7-9 with TRBJ2-2, with D possibly being TRBD2 (5 bases). V was pared by 5 bases and J by 3 bases, with 10 bases between. The CDR3 is made up of 14 amino acids. From germline, CDR1 is SEHNR and CDR2 FQNEAQ (reference sequence). CDR3 nucleotide sequence: TGTGCCAGCAGCGCATACGGGGACACCGGGGAGCTGTTTTTT. The encoded protein is CASSAYGDTGELFF. The variable domain in full, completed from reference TRBV7-9 and TRBJ2-2, reads DTGVSQNPRHKITKRGQNVTFRCDPISEHNRLYWYRQTLGQGPEFLTYFQNEAQLEKSRLLSDRFSAERPKGSFSTLEIQRTEQGDSAMYLCASSAYGDTGELFFGEGSRLTVL.

The chain couples TRBV27 to TRBJ1-6; unclear D gene. This CDR3 spans 17 amino acids. V shed 3 bases and J shed 0 bases, with 12 bases lying between them. From germline, CDR1 is MNHEY and CDR2 SMNVEV (reference sequence). In DNA form, the CDR3 reads TGTGCCAGCAGTTTGGAGGCAGGATTCTCCTATAATTCACCCCTCCACTTT. It translates to CASSLEAGFSYNSPLHF.

This chain links TRBV27 with TRBJ1-5; possibly TRBD1 for D (5 bases). The CDR3 loop spans 15 amino acids. V lost 3 bases and J lost 5, with 14 bases in between. Germline V gene lookup returns CDR1 MNHEY and CDR2 SMNVEV (reference sequence). The CDR3 DNA sequence: TGTGCCAGCAGTTTCCAGGGAGGATGGGATCAGCCCCAGCATTTT. Protein sequence: CASSFQGGWDQPQHF.

This chain uses TRBV19 with TRBJ1-1, with a tentative D call TRBD1 (6 bases). CDR1 is LNHDA and CDR2 is SQIVND in the germline V gene (reference sequence). Trimming stripped 1 base from V and 4 bases from J, with 13 bases between. The CDR3 totals 15 residues. CDR3 region: CASSIAPHRATEAFF. The DNA for the CDR3 is TGTGCCAGTAGTATAGCACCTCACAGGGCCACTGAAGCTTTCTTT.

The rearrangement links TRBV19 to TRBJ1-3; 7 bases match TRBD1. CDR1 and CDR2 (germline): LNHDA, SQIVND (reference sequence). This CDR3 has 14 amino acids. Losses at the gene ends were 6 bases for V and 2 bases for J; bases not matched to a gene: 4. The CDR3 DNA follows: TGTGCCAGTAGCCTGACAGGGCCTGGAAACACCATATATTTT. Its protein is CASSLTGPGNTIYF.

The CDR3 bases are TGTGCCAGCAGCTCTCGAGGAGGGCAGGGTAACACTGAAGCTTTCTTT. This gives the protein CASSSRGGQGNTEAFF. The gene calls are TRBV7-2 and TRBJ1-1, with D maybe TRBD1 (5 bases). Trimming removed 4 bases at V and 2 bases at J, with 17 bases between. Looked up from germline, CDR1 is SGHTA and CDR2 is FQGNSA. The CDR3 totals 16 residues.

This chain uses TRBV30 with TRBJ2-2; the D gene is possibly TRBD2 (5 bases). With 5 bases removed from V and 5 bases from J, the gap between germline ends came to 9 bases. The germline V gene has CDR1 GTSNPN and CDR2 SVGIG (reference sequence). The CDR3 covers 12 residues. This CDR3 is CAWGWTTGELFF. In DNA form, the CDR3 reads TGTGCCTGGGGATGGACTACCGGGGAGCTGTTTTTT.

This chain connects TRBV9 to TRBJ2-3, with D possibly TRBD2 on 6 matching bases. Germline V gene sequence: CDR1 SGDLS, CDR2 YYNGEE. The germline V and J ends were trimmed by 7 bases and 3 bases, with 15 bases remaining between them. This CDR3 contains 14 residues. CDR3 nucleotide sequence: TGTGCCAGCCTTTCGTCGGGGAGGACAGATACGCAGTATTTT. It translates to CASLSSGRTDTQYF.

The chain links TRBV18 to TRBJ2-1; 9 positions match TRBD1. The J segment lost 9 bases and the V segment lost 1 base, leaving 7 bases of the junction unmatched. Per germline, CDR1 KGHSH and CDR2 LQKENI. This CDR3 region has 15 residues. CDR3 residues: CASSPRGQGFGEQFF. In DNA form, the CDR3 reads TGTGCCAGCTCACCACGCGGACAGGGGTTCGGTGAGCAGTTCTTC.

This rearrangement joins TRBV25-1 to TRBJ2-5, with a possible D match to TRBD2 (5 bases). The ends were cut back, 6 bases at V and 2 bases at J, with 13 bases in the middle. Germline lookup yields CDR1 MGHDK and CDR2 SYGVNS. The CDR3 extends over 14 amino acids. In DNA, the CDR3 is TGTGCCAGCAGCCCCCGAGAGGGTCAAGAGACCCAGTACTTC. This sequence encodes CASSPREGQETQYF.

The gene calls are TRBV14 and TRBJ2-7; the match to TRBD1 covers 12 bases. This CDR3 is built from 16 residues. Trimming removed 6 bases from V and 6 bases from J; junction bases left unmatched: 12. CDR1 and CDR2 (germline): SGHDN, FVKESK. The CDR3 is CASSRMTGTGGSEQYF. The CDR3, as DNA: TGTGCCAGCAGTCGGATGACCGGGACAGGGGGCAGCGAGCAGTACTTC.

V usage is TRBV7-3 and J usage is TRBJ2-2, with 7 nucleotides matching TRBD1. The CDR3 has 15 amino acids. Losses at the gene ends were 2 bases for V and 7 bases for J; bases not matched to a gene: 7. Germline CDR1 reads SGHTA; CDR2 reads FQGTGA. The CDR3 DNA is TGTGCCAGCAGCTTACTGCGACAGGGCAGCGGGGAGCTGTTTTTT. Translating gives CASSLLRQGSGELFF.

The J gene is TRBJ2-5, the V gene TRBV5-4; a possible D gene is TRBD1 (5 bases). The CDR3 has 15 residues. The ends were cut back, 1 base at V and 4 bases at J, with 14 bases in the middle. Germline loops: CDR1 SGHNT, CDR2 YYREEE (reference sequence). Written as DNA, the CDR3 is TGTGCCAGCAGCTTGCCCGGACAAGGGCGAGAGACCCAGTACTTC. Amino acids: CASSLPGQGRETQYF.

The DNA for the CDR3 is TGCGCCAGCAGCGAACTAAGCACAGATACGCAGTATTTT. Translation: CASSELSTDTQYF. The gene calls are TRBV5-1 and TRBJ2-3; D is undetermined. The V gene lost 4 bases and the J gene lost 0 bases, with 6 bases spanning the gap. The CDR3 consists of 13 residues. The V gene's germline CDR1 is SGHRS and CDR2 YFSETQ. Complete variable domain (other parts from reference TRBV5-1 and TRBJ2-3): KAGVTQTPRYLIKTRGQQVTLSCSPISGHRSVSWYQQTPGQGLQFLFEYFSETQRNKGNFPGRFSGRQFSNSRSEMNVSTLELGDSALYLCASSELSTDTQYFGPGTRLTVL.

The chain uses TRBV19 and TRBJ2-5; D remains ambiguous. The CDR3 runs 12 residues. Germline V gene data show CDR1 as LNHDA and CDR2 as SQIVND (reference sequence). Deletions cut 3 bases from V and 4 bases from J, with 6 bases between. This CDR3 reads CASSIRGETQYF. The CDR3 DNA reads TGTGCCAGTAGTATCCGAGGAGAGACCCAGTACTTC.

The rearrangement joins TRBV6-1 to TRBJ1-3; D uncertain. The CDR3 spans 13 residues. V lost 3 bases, J lost 7 bases, and 10 bases lay in between. Per germline, CDR1 MNHNS and CDR2 SASEGT. The CDR3 protein is CASSEEGWNTIYF. The CDR3 DNA reads TGTGCCAGCAGTGAGGAGGGATGGAACACCATATATTTT.

This sequence joins TRBV19 and TRBJ2-5; 8 nucleotides align to TRBD2. V shed 4 bases, J shed 5 bases, and the junction held 9 bases outside the gene matches. CDR3 size: 15 residues. Germline V CDR1 and CDR2: LNHDA, SQIVND (reference sequence). The CDR3 spells CASSTRGEPVETQYF. CDR3 DNA: TGTGCCAGTAGTACGCGGGGGGAACCCGTGGAGACCCAGTACTTC. Drawing the rest from reference TRBV19 and TRBJ2-5, the complete variable domain is DGGITQSPKYLFRKEGQNVTLSCEQNLNHDAMYWYRQDPGQGLRLIYYSQIVNDFQKGDIAEGYSVSREKKESFPLTVTSAQKNPTAFYLCASSTRGEPVETQYFGPGTRLLVL.